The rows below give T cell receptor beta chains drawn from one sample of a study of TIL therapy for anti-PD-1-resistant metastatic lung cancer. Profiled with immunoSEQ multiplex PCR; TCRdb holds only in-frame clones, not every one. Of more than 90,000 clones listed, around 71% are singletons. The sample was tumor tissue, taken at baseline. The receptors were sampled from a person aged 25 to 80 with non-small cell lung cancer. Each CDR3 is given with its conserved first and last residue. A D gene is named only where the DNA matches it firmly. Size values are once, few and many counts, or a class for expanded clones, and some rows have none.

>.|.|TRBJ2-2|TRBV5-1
CASTSDRFTGELFF
TGCGCCAGCACCTCGGACAGATTCACCGGGGAGCTGTTTTTT
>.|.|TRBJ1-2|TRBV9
CASSVETGLRWGYTF
TGTGCCAGCAGCGTAGAAACAGGGTTAAGGTGGGGCTACACCTTC
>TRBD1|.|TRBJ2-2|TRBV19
CASSIGQGAGKNTGELFF
TGTGCCAGTAGTATCGGCCAGGGGGCGGGAAAAAACACCGGGGAGCTGTTTTTT
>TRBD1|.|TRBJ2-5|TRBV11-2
CASSLARTGTETQYF
TGTGCCAGCAGCTTGGCCAGGACAGGGACAGAGACCCAGTACTTC
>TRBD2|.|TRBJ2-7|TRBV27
CASWTSGRGYEQYF
TGTGCCAGCTGGACTAGCGGGAGAGGCTACGAGCAGTACTTC
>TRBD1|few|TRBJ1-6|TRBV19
CASRADRANNSPLHF
TGTGCCAGTAGAGCGGACAGGGCAAATAATTCACCCCTCCACTTT
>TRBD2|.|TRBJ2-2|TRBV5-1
CASSSTSGITGELFF
TGCGCCAGCAGCTCTACTAGCGGGATCACCGGGGAGCTGTTTTTT
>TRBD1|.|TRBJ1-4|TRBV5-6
CASSLEGTGYEKLFF
TGTGCCAGCAGCTTGGAAGGGACAGGGTATGAAAAACTGTTTTTT
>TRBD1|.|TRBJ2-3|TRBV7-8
CASRRQQGKKQYF
TGTGCCAGCAGGCGACAACAGGGGAAGAAGCAGTATTTT
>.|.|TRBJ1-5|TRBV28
CASTPSGNQPQHF
TGTGCCAGCACCCCATCGGGCAATCAGCCCCAGCATTTT
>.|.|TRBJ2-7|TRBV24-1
CATSDGYDSRASYEQYF
TGTGCCACCAGTGATGGGTATGACAGCCGCGCGTCCTACGAGCAGTACTTC
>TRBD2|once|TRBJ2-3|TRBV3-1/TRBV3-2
CASNRTSGRKEPCTDTQYF
TGTGCCAGCAACCGGACTAGCGGGAGAAAGGAGCCATGCACAGATACGCAGTATTTT
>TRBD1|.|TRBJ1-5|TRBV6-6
CASSWTGFNQPQHF
TGTGCCAGCAGTTGGACAGGGTTCAATCAGCCCCAGCATTTT
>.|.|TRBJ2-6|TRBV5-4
CASSLAGQYTSGANVLTF
TGTGCCAGCAGCTTGGCCGGACAGTACACCTCTGGGGCCAACGTCCTGACTTTC
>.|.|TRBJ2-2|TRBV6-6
CASSYSGEVTGELFF
TGTGCCAGCAGTTACAGCGGCGAAGTCACCGGGGAGCTGTTTTTT
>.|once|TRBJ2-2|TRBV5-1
CASREQEFAGELFF
TGCGCCAGCAGGGAGCAGGAGTTTGCCGGGGAGCTGTTTTTT
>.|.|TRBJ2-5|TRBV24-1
CATSDLTRGGETQYF
TGTGCCACCAGTGATCTTACTAGGGGCGGGGAGACCCAGTACTTC
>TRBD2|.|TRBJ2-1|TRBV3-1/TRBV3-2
CASSRTGLAGGRYNEQFF
TGTGCCAGCAGCCGCACTGGACTAGCGGGAGGGAGGTACAATGAGCAGTTCTTC